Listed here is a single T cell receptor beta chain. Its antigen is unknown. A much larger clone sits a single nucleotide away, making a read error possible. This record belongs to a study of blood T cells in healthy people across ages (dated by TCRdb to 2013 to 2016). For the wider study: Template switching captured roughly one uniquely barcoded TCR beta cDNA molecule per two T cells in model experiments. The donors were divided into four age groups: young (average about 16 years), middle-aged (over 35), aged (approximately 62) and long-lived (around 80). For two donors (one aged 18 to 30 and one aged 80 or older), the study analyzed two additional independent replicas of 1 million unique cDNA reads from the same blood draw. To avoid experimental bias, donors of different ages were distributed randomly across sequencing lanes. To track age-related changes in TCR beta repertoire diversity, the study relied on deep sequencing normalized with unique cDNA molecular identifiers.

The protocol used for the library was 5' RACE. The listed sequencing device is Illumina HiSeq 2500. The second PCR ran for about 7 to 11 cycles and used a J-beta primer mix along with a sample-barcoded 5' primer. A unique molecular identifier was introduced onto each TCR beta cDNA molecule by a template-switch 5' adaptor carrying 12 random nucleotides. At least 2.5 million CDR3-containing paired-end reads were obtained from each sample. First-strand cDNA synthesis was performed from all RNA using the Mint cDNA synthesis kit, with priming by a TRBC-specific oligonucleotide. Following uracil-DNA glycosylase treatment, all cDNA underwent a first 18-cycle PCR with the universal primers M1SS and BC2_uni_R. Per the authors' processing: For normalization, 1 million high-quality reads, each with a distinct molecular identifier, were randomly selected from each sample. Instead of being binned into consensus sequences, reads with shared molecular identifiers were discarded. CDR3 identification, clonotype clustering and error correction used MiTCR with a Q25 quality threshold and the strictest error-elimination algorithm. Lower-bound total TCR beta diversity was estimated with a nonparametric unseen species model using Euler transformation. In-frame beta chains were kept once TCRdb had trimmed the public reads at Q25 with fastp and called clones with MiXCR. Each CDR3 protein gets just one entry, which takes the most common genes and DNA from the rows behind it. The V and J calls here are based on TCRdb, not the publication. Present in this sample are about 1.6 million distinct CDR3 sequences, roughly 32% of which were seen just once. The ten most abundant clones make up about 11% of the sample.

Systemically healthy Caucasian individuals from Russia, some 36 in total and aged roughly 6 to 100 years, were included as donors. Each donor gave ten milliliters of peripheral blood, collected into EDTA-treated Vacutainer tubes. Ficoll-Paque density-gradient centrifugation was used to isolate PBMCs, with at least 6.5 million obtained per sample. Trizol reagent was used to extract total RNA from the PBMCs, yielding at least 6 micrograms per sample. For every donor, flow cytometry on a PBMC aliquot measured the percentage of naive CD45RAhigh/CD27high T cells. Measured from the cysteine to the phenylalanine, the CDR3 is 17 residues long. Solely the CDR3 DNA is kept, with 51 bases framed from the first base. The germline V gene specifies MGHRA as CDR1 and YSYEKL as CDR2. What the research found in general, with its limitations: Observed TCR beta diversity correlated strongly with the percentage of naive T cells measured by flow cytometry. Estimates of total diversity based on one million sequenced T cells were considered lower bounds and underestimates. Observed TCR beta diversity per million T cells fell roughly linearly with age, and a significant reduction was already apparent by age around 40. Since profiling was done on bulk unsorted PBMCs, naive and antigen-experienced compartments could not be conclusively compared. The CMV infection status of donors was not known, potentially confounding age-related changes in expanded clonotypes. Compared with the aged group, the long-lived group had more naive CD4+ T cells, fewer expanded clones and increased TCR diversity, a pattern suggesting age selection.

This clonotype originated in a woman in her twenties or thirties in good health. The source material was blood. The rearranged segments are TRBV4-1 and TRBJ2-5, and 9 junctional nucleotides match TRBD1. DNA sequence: TGCGCCAGCAGCCAAGCCGGAGGACAGGGGACTAAAGAGGCCCAGTACTTC. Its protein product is CASSQAGGQGTKEAQYF.